Given below is one TCR beta chain in context. This specimen comes from a study of cytomegalovirus exposure and HLA in healthy donors. The germline V gene has CDR1 KGHSH and CDR2 LQKENI. The CDR3 has 16 residues. The V segment lost 3 bases and the J segment 0 bases; nucleotides outside the gene matches: 4. The PCR had 60 Vbeta and 13 Jbeta primers. Produced via immunoSEQ multiplex PCR; TCRdb's table is partial and in-frame only. The repertoire holds about 140,000 clones, with around 65% as singletons. Material for sequencing was PBMCs. The chain couples TRBV18 to TRBJ1-3; 8 bases are shared with TRBD1. The TCR originated in a male donor in good health and CMV-seronegative. The CDR3 DNA reads as TGTGCCAGCTCACCCTACAGGGGGGGCTCTGGAAACACCATATATTTT. This gives the protein CASSPYRGGSGNTIYF.